This T cell receptor beta chain was captured by sequencing in a study of molecular identifiers for immune sequencing clone quantification. One entry per CDR3 protein, called by TCRdb with MiXCR from the PCR reads. In the table there are over 85,000 distinct CDR3 sequences, around a quarter of which are singletons. Germline V gene data show CDR1 as SGHRS and CDR2 as YFSETQ. V was clipped by 1 base and J by 2 bases; unmatched bases: 4. The CDR3 has 15 amino acids. This chain joins TRBV5-1 and TRBJ2-5; 8 bases agree with TRBD1. This sequence originates from a human donor in good health. Some libraries in this study had Jurkat cell RNA spiked in. The sequenced sample consisted of naive CD8+ T cells from blood, with Jurkat cell RNA spiked in. Subset: FACS-sorted CD8+CD4-CCR7+CD45RA+ naive T cells. The CDR3 DNA reads TGCGCCAGCAGCTTGTGGACAGGGAAGCAAGAGACCCAGTACTTC. Amino acid sequence: CASSLWTGKQETQYF.